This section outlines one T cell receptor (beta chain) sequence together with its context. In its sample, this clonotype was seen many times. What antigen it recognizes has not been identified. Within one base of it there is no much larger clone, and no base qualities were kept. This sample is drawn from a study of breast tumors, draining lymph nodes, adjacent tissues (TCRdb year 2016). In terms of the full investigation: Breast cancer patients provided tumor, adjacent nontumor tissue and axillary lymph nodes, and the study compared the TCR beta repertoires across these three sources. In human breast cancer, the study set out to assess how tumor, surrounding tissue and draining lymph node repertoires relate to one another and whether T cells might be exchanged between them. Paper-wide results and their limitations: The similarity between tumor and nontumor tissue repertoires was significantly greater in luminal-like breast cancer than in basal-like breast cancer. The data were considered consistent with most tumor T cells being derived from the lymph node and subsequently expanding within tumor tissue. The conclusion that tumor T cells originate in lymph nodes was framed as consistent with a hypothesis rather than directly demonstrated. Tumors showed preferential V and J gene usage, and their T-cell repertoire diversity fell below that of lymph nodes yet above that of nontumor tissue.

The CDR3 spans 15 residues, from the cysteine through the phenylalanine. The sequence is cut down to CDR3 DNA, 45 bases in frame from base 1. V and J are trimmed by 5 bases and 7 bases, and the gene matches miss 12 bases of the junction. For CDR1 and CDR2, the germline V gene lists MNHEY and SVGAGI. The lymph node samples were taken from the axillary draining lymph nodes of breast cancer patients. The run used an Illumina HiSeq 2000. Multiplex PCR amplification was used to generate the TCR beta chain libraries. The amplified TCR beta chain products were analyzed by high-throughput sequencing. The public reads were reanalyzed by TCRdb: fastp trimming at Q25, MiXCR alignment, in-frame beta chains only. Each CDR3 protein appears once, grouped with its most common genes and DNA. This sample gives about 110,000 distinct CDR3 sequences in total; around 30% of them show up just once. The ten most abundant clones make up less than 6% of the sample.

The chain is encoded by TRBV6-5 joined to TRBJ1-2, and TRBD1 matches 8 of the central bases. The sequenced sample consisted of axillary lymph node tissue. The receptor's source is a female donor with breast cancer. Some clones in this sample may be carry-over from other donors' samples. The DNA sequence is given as TGTGCCAGCAGTCCCACCGACAGGGGCAGGGGTGGCTACACCTTC. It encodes CASSPTDRGRGGYTF.